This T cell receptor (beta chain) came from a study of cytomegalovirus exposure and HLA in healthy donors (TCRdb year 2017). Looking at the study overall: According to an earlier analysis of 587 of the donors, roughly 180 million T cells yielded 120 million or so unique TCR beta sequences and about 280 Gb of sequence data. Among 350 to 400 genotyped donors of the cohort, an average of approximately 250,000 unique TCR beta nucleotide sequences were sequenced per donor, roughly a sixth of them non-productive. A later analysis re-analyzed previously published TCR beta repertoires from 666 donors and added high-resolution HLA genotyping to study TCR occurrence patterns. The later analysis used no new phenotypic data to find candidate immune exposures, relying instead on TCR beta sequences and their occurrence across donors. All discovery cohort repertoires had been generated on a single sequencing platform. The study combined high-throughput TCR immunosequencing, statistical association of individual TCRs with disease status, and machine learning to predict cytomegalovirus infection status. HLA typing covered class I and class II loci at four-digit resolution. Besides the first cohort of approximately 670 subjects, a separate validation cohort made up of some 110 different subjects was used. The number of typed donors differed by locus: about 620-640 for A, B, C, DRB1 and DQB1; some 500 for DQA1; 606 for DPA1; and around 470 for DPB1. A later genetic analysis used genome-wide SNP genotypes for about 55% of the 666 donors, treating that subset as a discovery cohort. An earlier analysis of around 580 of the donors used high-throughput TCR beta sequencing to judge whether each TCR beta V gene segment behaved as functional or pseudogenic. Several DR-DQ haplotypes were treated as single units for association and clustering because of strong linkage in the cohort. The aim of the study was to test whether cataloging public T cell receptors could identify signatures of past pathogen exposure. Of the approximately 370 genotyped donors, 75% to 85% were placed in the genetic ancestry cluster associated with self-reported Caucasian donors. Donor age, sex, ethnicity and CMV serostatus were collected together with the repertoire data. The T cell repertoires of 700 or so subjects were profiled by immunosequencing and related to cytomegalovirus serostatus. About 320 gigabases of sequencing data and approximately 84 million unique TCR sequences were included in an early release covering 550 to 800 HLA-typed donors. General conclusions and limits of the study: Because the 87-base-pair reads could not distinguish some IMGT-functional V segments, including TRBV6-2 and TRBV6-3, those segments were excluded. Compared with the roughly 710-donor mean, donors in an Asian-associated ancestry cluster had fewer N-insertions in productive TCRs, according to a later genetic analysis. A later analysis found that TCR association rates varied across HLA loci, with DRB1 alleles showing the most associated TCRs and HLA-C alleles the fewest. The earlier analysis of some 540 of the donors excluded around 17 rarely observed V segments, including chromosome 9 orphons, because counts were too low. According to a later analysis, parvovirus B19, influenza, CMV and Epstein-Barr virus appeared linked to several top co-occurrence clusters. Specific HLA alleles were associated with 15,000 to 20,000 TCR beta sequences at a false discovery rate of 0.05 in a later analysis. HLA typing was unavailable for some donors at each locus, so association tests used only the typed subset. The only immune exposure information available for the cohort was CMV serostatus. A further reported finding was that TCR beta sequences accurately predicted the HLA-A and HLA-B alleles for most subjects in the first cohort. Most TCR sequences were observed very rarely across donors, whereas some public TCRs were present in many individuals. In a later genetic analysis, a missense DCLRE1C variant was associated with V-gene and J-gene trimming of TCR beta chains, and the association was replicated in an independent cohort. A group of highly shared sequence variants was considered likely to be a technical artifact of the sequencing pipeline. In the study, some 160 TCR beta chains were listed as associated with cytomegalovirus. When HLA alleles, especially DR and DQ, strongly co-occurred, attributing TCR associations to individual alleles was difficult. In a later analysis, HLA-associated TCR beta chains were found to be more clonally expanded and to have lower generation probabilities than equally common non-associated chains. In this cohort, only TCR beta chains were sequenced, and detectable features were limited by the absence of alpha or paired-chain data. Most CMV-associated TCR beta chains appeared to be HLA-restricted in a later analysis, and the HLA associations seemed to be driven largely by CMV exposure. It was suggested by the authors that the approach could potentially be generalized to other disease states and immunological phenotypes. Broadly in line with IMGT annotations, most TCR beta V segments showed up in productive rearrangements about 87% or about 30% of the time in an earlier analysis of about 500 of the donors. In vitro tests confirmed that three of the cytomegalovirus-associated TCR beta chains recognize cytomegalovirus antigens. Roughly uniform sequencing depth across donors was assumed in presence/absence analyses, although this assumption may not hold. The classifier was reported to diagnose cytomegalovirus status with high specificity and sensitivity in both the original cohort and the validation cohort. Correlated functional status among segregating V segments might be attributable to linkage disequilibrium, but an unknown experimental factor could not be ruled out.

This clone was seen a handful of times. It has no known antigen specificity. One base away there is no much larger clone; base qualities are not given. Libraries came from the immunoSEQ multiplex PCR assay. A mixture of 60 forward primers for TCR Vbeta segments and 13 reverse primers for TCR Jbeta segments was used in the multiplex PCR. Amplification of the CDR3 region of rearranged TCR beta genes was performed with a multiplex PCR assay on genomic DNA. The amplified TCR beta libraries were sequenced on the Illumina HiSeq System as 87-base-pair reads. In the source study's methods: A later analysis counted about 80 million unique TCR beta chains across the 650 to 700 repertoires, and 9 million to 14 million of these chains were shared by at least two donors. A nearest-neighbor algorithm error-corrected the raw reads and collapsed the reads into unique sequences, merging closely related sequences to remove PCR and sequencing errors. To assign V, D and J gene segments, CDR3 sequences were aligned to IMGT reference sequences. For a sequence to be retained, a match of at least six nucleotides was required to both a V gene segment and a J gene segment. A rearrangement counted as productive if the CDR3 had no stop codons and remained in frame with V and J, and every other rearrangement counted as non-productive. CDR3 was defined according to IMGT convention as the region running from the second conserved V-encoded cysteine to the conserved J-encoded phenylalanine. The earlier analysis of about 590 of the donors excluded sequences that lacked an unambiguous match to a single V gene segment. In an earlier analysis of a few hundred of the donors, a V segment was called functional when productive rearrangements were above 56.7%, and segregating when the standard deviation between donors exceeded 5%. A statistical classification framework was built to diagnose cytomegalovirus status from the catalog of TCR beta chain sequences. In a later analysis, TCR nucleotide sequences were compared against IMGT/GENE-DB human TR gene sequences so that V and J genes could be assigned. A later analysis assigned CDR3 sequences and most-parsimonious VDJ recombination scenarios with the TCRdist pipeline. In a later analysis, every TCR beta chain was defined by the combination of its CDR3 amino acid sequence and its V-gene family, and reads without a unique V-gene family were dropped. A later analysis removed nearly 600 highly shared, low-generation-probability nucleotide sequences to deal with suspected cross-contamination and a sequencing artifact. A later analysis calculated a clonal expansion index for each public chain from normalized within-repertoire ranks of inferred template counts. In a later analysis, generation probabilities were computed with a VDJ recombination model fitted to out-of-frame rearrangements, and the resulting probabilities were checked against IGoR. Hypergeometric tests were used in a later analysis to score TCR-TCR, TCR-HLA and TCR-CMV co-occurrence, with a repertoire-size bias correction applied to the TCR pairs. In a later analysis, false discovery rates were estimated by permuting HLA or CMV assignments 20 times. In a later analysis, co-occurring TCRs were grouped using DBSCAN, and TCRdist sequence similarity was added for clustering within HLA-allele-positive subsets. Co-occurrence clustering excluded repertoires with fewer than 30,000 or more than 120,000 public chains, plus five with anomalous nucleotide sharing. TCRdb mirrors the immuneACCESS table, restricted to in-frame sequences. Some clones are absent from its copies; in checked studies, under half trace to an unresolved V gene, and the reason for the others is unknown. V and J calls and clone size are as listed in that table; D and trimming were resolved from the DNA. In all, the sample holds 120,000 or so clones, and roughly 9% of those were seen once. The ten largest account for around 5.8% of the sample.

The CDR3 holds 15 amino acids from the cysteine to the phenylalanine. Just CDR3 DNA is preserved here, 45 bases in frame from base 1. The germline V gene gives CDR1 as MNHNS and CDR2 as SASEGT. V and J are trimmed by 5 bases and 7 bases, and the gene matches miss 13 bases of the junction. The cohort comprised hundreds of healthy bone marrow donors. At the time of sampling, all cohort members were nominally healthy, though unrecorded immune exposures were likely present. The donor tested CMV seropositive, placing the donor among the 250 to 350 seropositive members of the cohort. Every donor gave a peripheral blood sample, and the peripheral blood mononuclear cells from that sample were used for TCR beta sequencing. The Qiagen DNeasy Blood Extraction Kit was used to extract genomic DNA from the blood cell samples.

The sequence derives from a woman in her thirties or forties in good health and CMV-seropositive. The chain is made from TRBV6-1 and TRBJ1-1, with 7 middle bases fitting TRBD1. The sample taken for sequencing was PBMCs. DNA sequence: TGTGCCAGCAGTTCTCGGACAGGAGGAAAAAATGAAGCTTTCTTT. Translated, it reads CASSSRTGGKNEAFF.